The sequence of this T cell receptor (beta chain) was determined in a study of OX40 agonist ivuxolimab in advanced cancers. As for the study in general: Every 2 weeks, patients received ivuxolimab intravenously, dosed at 0.01 to 10 mg/kg. Dose-escalation patients had hepatocellular carcinoma, melanoma, renal cell or head and neck cancer. Notes on the study in general: Expansion of clones was among the lowest in partial responders at 0.1-3.0 mg/kg.

Repertoires were generated with immunoSEQ multiplex PCR, while TCRdb's copy carries only in-frame clones and drops some. The sample holds approximately 50,000 clones, roughly nine tenths seen once. The sampling schedule covered blood at baseline, cycle 4 day 1, and cycle 7 day 1. Per the germline V gene, CDR1 is SGHNT and CDR2 is YYREEE (reference sequence). V lost 0 bases and J lost 5; bases outside the gene matches: 2. CDR3 length: 13 residues. In regard to this clone: Its antigen remains unidentified.

This sequence was found in an adult with an advanced solid tumor such as melanoma, head and neck, liver or kidney cancer. The sample in question was CD4+ or CD8+ T cells sorted from blood, obtained in a trial of the OX40 agonist ivuxolimab. V and J are TRBV5-4 and TRBJ2-7, with 7 bases fitting TRBD1. CDR3 coding DNA: TGTGCCAGCAGCTTGGAACAGGGGAACGAGCAGTACTTC. Translation gives CASSLEQGNEQYF.